A selection of T cell receptor beta chains follows, all from one sample in a study of identical twins. Each CDR3 protein gets one entry after TCRdb re-called the 5' RACE reads with MiXCR. This sample has hundreds of thousands of distinct CDR3 sequences; 6.1% occur once, and the top ten carry around 1.9%. What was sequenced was naive T cells sorted from blood. Source of these receptors: a young man in good health. Each CDR3 is given with its conserved first and last residue. D genes are given only for firm matches. The size of a clone is reported for some rows only, either as once, few or many, or as a class for expanded clones.

abundance	j_gene	v_gene	d_gene	CDR3nt	CDR3aa
few	TRBJ2-3	TRBV7-9	-	TGTGCCAGCAGCTCCGGGCCAGTTACAGATACGCAGTATTTT	CASSSGPVTDTQYF
many	TRBJ2-5	TRBV12-3/TRBV12-4	-	TGTGCCAGCAGTCGGGCGAGAGAGACCCAGTACTTC	CASSRARETQYF
many	TRBJ1-2	TRBV25-1	-	TGTGCCAGCAGTGACGGGTCTGGCTACACCTTC	CASSDGSGYTF
-	TRBJ2-5	TRBV28	-	TGTGCCAGCAGTTTATGGGGGGGTGGAGAGACCCAGTACTTC	CASSLWGGGETQYF
few	TRBJ2-1	TRBV18	TRBD2	TGTGCCAGCTCACCATCCTTAGCGGGAAGCTCCTACAATGAGCAGTTCTTC	CASSPSLAGSSYNEQFF
-	TRBJ2-7	TRBV7-2	TRBD1	TGTGCCAGCAGCTTGGACAGGTTTACCTACGAGCAGTACTTC	CASSLDRFTYEQYF
-	TRBJ2-4	TRBV29-1	-	TGCAGCGTCCAAGACAGGACCAAAAACATTCAGTACTTC	CSVQDRTKNIQYF
few	TRBJ2-1	TRBV7-9	TRBD2	TGTGCCAGCAGCTTAGGGGGACTAGCGGGATCGTGGAATGAGCAGTTCTTC	CASSLGGLAGSWNEQFF
-	TRBJ2-3	TRBV11-2	-	TGTGCCAGCAGCTTAGTTACCAGGGCCGATACGCAGTATTTT	CASSLVTRADTQYF
few	TRBJ1-1	TRBV29-1	-	TGCAGCGTTGAAGGAGGTGTTTTCTTT	CSVEGGVFF
-	TRBJ2-7	TRBV6-5	-	TGTGCCAGCGTAGGGAGCGGATACGAGCAGTACTTC	CASVGSGYEQYF
many	TRBJ2-2	TRBV5-1	-	TGCGCCAGCAGCCAGACTACAGGGAGATACACCGGGGAGCTGTTTTTT	CASSQTTGRYTGELFF
many	TRBJ2-4	TRBV28	-	TGTGCCAGCAGTTCGGACTCAAGGGGATTCAACATTCAGTACTTC	CASSSDSRGFNIQYF
many	TRBJ2-2	TRBV10-3	TRBD1	TGTGCCATCAGTCGACAGGGGACGAACACCGGGGAGCTGTTTTTT	CAISRQGTNTGELFF
few	TRBJ2-5	TRBV20-1	TRBD2	TGCAGTGCTAGTCCCCTAGCGGGAGTCCTGGAGACCCAGTACTTC	CSASPLAGVLETQYF
many	TRBJ2-1	TRBV29-1	TRBD1	TGCAGCGTTCCAAGGACAGGGGTATATGAGCAGTTCTTC	CSVPRTGVYEQFF
many	TRBJ2-1	TRBV19	-	TGTGCCAGTAGGATACAGGGACGGGAGCAGTTCTTC	CASRIQGREQFF
many	TRBJ2-2	TRBV29-1	-	TGCAGCGTTTTCGGGGCAGGGTCCGGGGAGCTGTTTTTT	CSVFGAGSGELFF
-	TRBJ2-1	TRBV27	TRBD2	TGTGCCAGCAGCTACCAACTAGCGGGAGTGGCTAATGAGCAGTTCTTC	CASSYQLAGVANEQFF
many	TRBJ2-2	TRBV12-3/TRBV12-4	-	TGTGCCAGCAGTTTTGAGGGGGGAACCGGGGAGCTGTTTTTT	CASSFEGGTGELFF
many	TRBJ1-1	TRBV12-3/TRBV12-4	-	TGTGCCAGCACCGAGGGGGGGCGTTGGAACACTGAAGCTTTCTTT	CASTEGGRWNTEAFF
many	TRBJ2-7	TRBV20-1	TRBD1	TGCAGTGCCCGAAGGGGGCAGTACTACGAGCAGTACTTC	CSARRGQYYEQYF